This TCR beta chain was obtained from a study of cytomegalovirus exposure and HLA in healthy donors. Study-wide results and limits: Beyond CMV serostatus, there was no information to go on about immune exposure. Donors belonging to an Asian-associated ancestry cluster reportedly showed fewer N-insertions in productive TCRs than the approximately 680-donor mean, according to what a later analysis found. TRBV6-2, TRBV6-3 and other indistinguishable V segments were excluded. Analysis was performed later, and it showed HLA-associated TCR beta chains to be more clonally expanded than equally common others.

As regards this clone: The antigen remains unidentified.

Amplification used 60 Vbeta primers and 13 Jbeta primers. Data came from immunoSEQ multiplex PCR; TCRdb stores just in-frame clones and leaves some out. The table includes roughly 120,000 clones, just under 70% detected once. The CDR3 consists of 17 residues. CDR1 SGHAT and CDR2 FQNNGV come from the germline V gene. Trimming removed 4 bases at V and 6 bases at J, with 24 bases between. This chain links TRBV11-2 with TRBJ1-2; perhaps TRBD1 as D (5 bases). Material: PBMCs. The clonotype comes from a woman aged 70-85 years in good health and CMV-seropositive. The CDR3 DNA reads as TGTGCCAGCAGCTCTCAAGCGCCCACATACTGGGGCAATGGCTACACCTTC. It specifies CASSSQAPTYWGNGYTF.